These 21 T cell receptor beta chains were sequenced from one sample in a study of blood T cell repertoires in COVID-19. Produced via immunoSEQ multiplex PCR; TCRdb's table is partial and in-frame only. The sample lists tens of thousands of clones, 90% occurring once. Sequenced material: peripheral blood. Source of these receptors: a man between 45 and 60 years old with acute or convalescent COVID-19.

This chain connects TRBV10-3 to TRBJ1-5; TRBD1 might be the D (5 bases). The CDR3 has 16 amino acids. CDR1 and CDR2 from the germline V gene are ENHRY and SYGVKD. V was trimmed by 0 bases and J by 5 bases, leaving 14 bases between them. In nucleotides, the CDR3 is TGTGCCATCAGTGAGTCGACCCAGGGCAGTGATCAGCCCCAGCATTTT. Its translation: CAISESTQGSDQPQHF.

In its sample, this clone was seen once. The genes are TRBV18 and TRBJ2-5; TRBD1 might be the D (6 bases). The CDR3 has 14 residues. The germline V gene has CDR1 KGHSH and CDR2 LQKENI. Between the trimmed V and J ends, which lost 6 bases and 0 bases, there was a span of 11 bases. The chain's CDR3 is CASSRTEYQETQYF. For the CDR3, the DNA is TGTGCCAGCTCCCGGACAGAGTACCAAGAGACCCAGTACTTC. Using reference TRBV18 and TRBJ2-5 for the parts outside the CDR3, the full variable domain is NAGVMQNPRHLVRRRGQEARLRCSPMKGHSHVYWYRQLPEEGLKFMVYLQKENIIDESGMPKERFSAEFPKEGPSILRIQQVVRGDSAAYFCASSRTEYQETQYFGPGTRLLVL.

The chain carries TRBV27 and TRBJ2-5; 7 bases are shared with TRBD1. This CDR3 region has 16 residues. Trimming removed 3 bases from V and 2 bases from J; junction bases left unmatched: 9. Germline CDR1 is MNHEY and CDR2 is SMNVEV (reference sequence). The CDR3 nucleotides are TGTGCCAGCAGTTTCTTGTCCGACAGGGAACAAGAGACCCAGTACTTC. Its protein product is CASSFLSDREQETQYF.

This rearrangement joins TRBV27 to TRBJ1-5, with 8 bases matching TRBD1. V was pared by 6 bases and J by 3 bases, with 4 bases of the junction left unmatched. Germline V CDR1 and CDR2: MNHEY, SMNVEV (reference sequence). The CDR3 sequence is 14 residues long. The CDR3, as DNA: TGTGCCAGCAGAAAGGACAGGGCCAATCAGCCCCAGCATTTT. Translation: CASRKDRANQPQHF.

The chain uses TRBV7-2 and TRBJ1-2; 8 bases are a match to TRBD1. CDR1 and CDR2 from the germline V gene are SGHTA and FQGNSA. The CDR3 is 14 residues long. The V and J ends lost 1 base and 2 bases, in that order; junction bases with no gene match: 0. The CDR3 DNA is TGTGCCAGCAGCTTAGGGACAGGGAACTATGGCTACACCTTC. Translation gives CASSLGTGNYGYTF.

This chain joins TRBV5-8 and TRBJ2-1, with TRBD2 identical over 12 bases. This CDR3 contains 17 residues. The germline CDR1 and CDR2 sequences are SGHTS and YDEGEE. With 1 base clipped from V and 8 bases from J, the junction kept 10 bases outside the gene matches. The CDR3 sequence: CASSLILAGGHLYEQFF. The DNA for the CDR3 is TGTGCCAGCAGCTTGATCCTAGCGGGAGGGCATTTGTATGAGCAGTTCTTC. Full variable domain (missing parts from reference TRBV5-8 and TRBJ2-1): EAGVTQSPTHLIKTRGQQATLRCSPISGHTSVYWYQQALGLGLQFLLWYDEGEERNRGNFPPRFSGRQFPNYSSELNVNALELEDSALYLCASSLILAGGHLYEQFFGPGTRLTVL.

The chain combines TRBV5-8 with TRBJ2-5, with 7 bases that match TRBD1. There are 13 residues in the CDR3. V trimming: 4 bases; J trimming: 5 bases; junction bases outside the gene matches: 5. CDR1 is SGHTS and CDR2 is YDEGEE in the germline V gene. This chain's CDR3 is CASSRQGRETQYF. The CDR3 nucleotides are TGTGCCAGCAGCAGACAGGGACGTGAGACCCAGTACTTC.

The genes are TRBV9 and TRBJ2-1; 14 bases are a match to TRBD2. The germline V gene encodes CDR1 SGDLS and CDR2 YYNGEE. The length of the CDR3 is 15 residues. Trimming removed 3 bases from V and 4 bases from J; junction bases left unmatched: 0. CDR3 coding DNA: TGTGCCAGCAGCGGGACTAGCGGGAGGTACAATGAGCAGTTCTTC. This sequence encodes CASSGTSGRYNEQFF.

The rearrangement uses TRBV5-6 and TRBJ2-7; D is possibly TRBD2 (7 bases). The ends were cut back, 4 bases at V and 4 bases at J, with 21 bases in the middle. CDR1 and CDR2 from the germline V gene are SGHDT and YYEEEE. CDR3 size: 16 residues. This CDR3 reads CASSPGGGSRGYEQYF. The CDR3 coding sequence is TGTGCCAGCAGCCCGGGGGGCGGGAGTAGAGGGTACGAGCAGTACTTC.

This chain links TRBV24-1 with TRBJ2-5; possible D gene TRBD1, 5 bases. The V end was cut by 5 bases, the J end by 5 bases, with 11 bases between. This CDR3 has 13 residues. CDR1 and CDR2 (germline): KGHDR, SFDVKD. The CDR3 DNA is TGTGCCACCAGTGCCAGGACAAAGGAGACCCAGTACTTC. Its translation: CATSARTKETQYF.

This chain connects TRBV7-9 to TRBJ2-1; 8 nucleotides align to TRBD2. Germline V gene data show CDR1 as SEHNR and CDR2 as FQNEAQ (reference sequence). With 2 bases clipped from V and 5 bases from J, the junction kept 8 bases outside the gene matches. CDR3 size: 16 residues. CDR3 in DNA: TGTGCCAGCAGCTTACTCGCGGGACTAGAGAACAATGAGCAGTTCTTC. It yields the protein CASSLLAGLENNEQFF.

The V call is TRBV6-6, the J call TRBJ2-1; a possible D gene is TRBD1 (5 bases). CDR3 length equals 16 residues. The V gene lost 1 base and the J gene lost 0 bases, with 10 bases spanning the gap. Germline V gene data show CDR1 as MNHNY and CDR2 as SVGAGI (reference sequence). DNA of the CDR3: TGTGCCAGCAGTTACTGGCCAGGGAACTCCTACAATGAGCAGTTCTTC. Translation gives CASSYWPGNSYNEQFF.

The rearrangement joins TRBV18 to TRBJ2-1; 9 nucleotides line up with TRBD1. Germline values: CDR1 KGHSH, CDR2 LQKENI. The CDR3 sequence is 16 residues long. With 7 bases clipped from V and 7 bases from J, the junction kept 14 bases outside the gene matches. This CDR3 is CASFSSGQGSGNEQFF. DNA for the CDR3: TGTGCCAGCTTTTCCTCGGGACAGGGATCGGGGAATGAGCAGTTCTTC.

V usage is TRBV30 and J usage is TRBJ1-2; tentative D call: TRBD1 (5 bases). There are 12 residues in the CDR3. V was clipped by 3 bases and J by 13 bases, with 18 bases between them. Germline V gene sequence: CDR1 GTSNPN, CDR2 SVGIG (reference sequence). The CDR3 coding sequence is TGTGCCTGGAGCACCCGGGCAGGGCCTACCACCTTC. Its protein is CAWSTRAGPTTF.

The chain employs TRBV29-1 and TRBJ1-2; D gene unclear. The CDR3 has 13 residues. The germline V and J ends were trimmed by 3 bases and 4 bases, with 12 bases remaining between them. The V gene's germline CDR1 is SQVTM and CDR2 ANQGSEA. CDR3 in DNA: TGCAGCGTTGATAGTGATATTGGCTATGGCTACACCTTC. It codes for CSVDSDIGYGYTF.

The chain uses TRBV2 and TRBJ1-2, with 9 bases lining up with TRBD1. The CDR3 has 14 amino acids. CDR1 is SNHLY, CDR2 FYNNEI, per germline. V gave up 7 bases and J gave up 2 bases; unmatched junction bases: 5. The CDR3 protein is CASMWDRDNYGYTF. DNA for the CDR3: TGTGCCAGCATGTGGGACAGGGACAACTATGGCTACACCTTC.

V and J are TRBV2 and TRBJ1-4; D call uncertain. CDR3 length: 12 residues. V gave up 4 bases and J gave up 8 bases, with 8 bases separating them. CDR1 is SNHLY, CDR2 FYNNEI, per germline. The CDR3 DNA sequence: TGTGCCAGCAGTGGTCGGTTAGAAAAACTGTTTTTT. Translation gives CASSGRLEKLFF.

DNA for the CDR3: TGTGCCAGCAGCCAGGGCCGGGGACAGGGGAGGCCAGATACGCAGTATTTT. Its protein product is CASSQGRGQGRPDTQYF. The chain is built from TRBV4-2 and TRBJ2-3; 10 bases match TRBD1. CDR1 is LGHNA and CDR2 is YNFKEQ in the germline V gene. After removal of 3 bases from V and 4 bases from J, the junction contained 10 bases not matched to a gene. CDR3 length equals 17 residues.

The chain recombines TRBV21-1 with TRBJ2-2; no check of the table's D call, TRBD1, against the DNA was made. TRBV21-1 is designated a pseudogene. The CDR3 covers 16 residues. The CDR3: CASSPKPDRVGGELFF. The CDR3 DNA is TGTGCCAGCAGCCCGAAGCCCGACAGGGTCGGCGGGGAGCTGTTTTTT.

The chain joins TRBV5-1 to TRBJ2-5, with TRBD2 as a possible D gene (5 bases). The CDR3 consists of 16 residues. Germline V gene sequence: CDR1 SGHRS, CDR2 YFSETQ. Trimming cost V 0 bases and J 5 bases, with 17 bases left between them. The CDR3: CASSLGWGAPFETQYF. CDR3 in DNA: TGCGCCAGCAGCTTGGGTTGGGGAGCGCCCTTCGAGACCCAGTACTTC.

This clone was seen a single time. The genes are TRBV3-1 (or the pseudogene TRBV3-2) and TRBJ2-7; 7 bases match TRBD2. The CDR3 covers 13 residues. The V and J ends lost 1 base and 7 bases, in that order; junction bases with no gene match: 4. Per the germline V gene, CDR1 is LGHDT and CDR2 is YNNKEL (reference sequence). The CDR3 is CASSQVPAGEQYV. DNA for the CDR3: TGTGCCAGCAGCCAAGTCCCAGCGGGGGAGCAGTACGTC.